The 22 T cell receptor beta chains listed next were all sequenced from one sample in a study of vaccination effects on CD4 cells after COVID-19. The antigens of these receptors remain unknown. Viral peptide pool expansion of antigen-specific CD4+ T cells preceded sequencing in the ViraFEST assay. It was after 10 days of culture that CD4+ T cells were isolated. This individual contracted SARS-CoV-2 between March and December 2020, as verified by PCR. Some clones are missing from TCRdb's copy, which holds only in-frame ones; the method was immunoSEQ multiplex PCR. The data show around 40,000 clones, approximately 70% seen once. This material consisted of CD4+ T cells from PBMCs cultured with a peptide pool, taken before COVID-19 vaccination. These receptors were collected from a human donor who had a prior SARS-CoV-2 infection.

The chain couples TRBV5-1 to TRBJ2-2, with a weak D call TRBD1 (5 bases). In germline, CDR1 is SGHRS, CDR2 YFSETQ. The CDR3 is 14 amino acids. Trimming removed 6 bases at V and 5 bases at J, with 14 bases between. The CDR3 reads CASKPRVGTGELFF. In DNA, the CDR3 is TGCGCCAGCAAGCCCAGGGTGGGAACCGGGGAGCTGTTTTTT.

V gene TRBV7-9 combines with J gene TRBJ1-4; TRBD1 agrees at 8 bases. Germline assignment: CDR1 SEHNR and CDR2 FQNEAQ (reference sequence). Trimming cost V 1 base and J 7 bases; bases outside gene matches: 14. The CDR3 has 18 amino acids. CDR3 loop: CASSLVGQGGVTAEKLFF. CDR3 nucleotide sequence: TGTGCCAGCAGCTTAGTAGGACAGGGTGGCGTAACGGCTGAAAAACTGTTTTTT.

This clone was seen only a few times. The rearrangement joins TRBV7-6 to TRBJ2-3, with 13 bases that match TRBD2. CDR1 is SGHVS, CDR2 FNYEAQ, per germline. The ends lost 5 bases at V and 4 bases at J; junction bases unmatched: 6. The CDR3 extends over 16 amino acids. The CDR3 bases are TGTGCCAGCAGCCCCCGGACTAGCGGGAGTTCAGATACGCAGTATTTT. Its translation is CASSPRTSGSSDTQYF.

V and J are TRBV21-1 and TRBJ1-5; TRBD1, the table's D call, was not compared with the DNA. TRBV21-1 is a pseudogene. The CDR3 has 16 residues. DNA for the CDR3: TGTGCCAGCAGCGCCAGGGTAGAAGAAAGCAATCAGCCCCAGCATTTT. It is translated as CASSARVEESNQPQHF.

As concerns this clone: In the same sample, other DNA sequences code for this CDR3. This sequence joins TRBV12-3 or TRBV12-4 and TRBJ1-6; D call uncertain. The CDR3 totals 13 residues. Trimming took 5 bases from V and 4 from J, leaving 6 bases between them. The CDR3 here is CASSQGYNSPLHF. CDR3 nucleotide sequence: TGTGCCAGCAGTCAAGGATATAATTCACCCCTCCACTTT.

V usage is TRBV7-8 and J usage is TRBJ1-5; 9 bases agree with TRBD1. With 4 bases clipped from V and 1 base from J, the junction kept 11 bases outside the gene matches. This CDR3 contains 18 residues. Germline V lookup: CDR1 SGHVS, CDR2 FQNEAQ. This chain's CDR3 is CASSSWTGALVSNQPQHF. CDR3 nucleotide sequence: TGTGCCAGCAGCTCATGGACAGGGGCTCTTGTAAGCAATCAGCCCCAGCATTTT.

The genes are TRBV10-3 and TRBJ2-5, with no clear D. This CDR3 contains 13 residues. Germline CDR1 ENHRY, CDR2 SYGVKD. V shed 0 bases and J shed 5 bases, with 7 bases lying between them. The CDR3 loop is CAISESTEETQYF. The CDR3 DNA reads as TGTGCCATCAGTGAGTCGACGGAGGAGACCCAGTACTTC.

This clone was counted only a few times. The chain links TRBV20-1 to TRBJ2-1, with D possibly being TRBD1 (5 bases). CDR1 and CDR2 from the germline V gene are DFQATT and SNEGSKA (reference sequence). V shed 5 bases and J shed 7 bases, with 6 bases lying between them. The CDR3 loop spans 10 amino acids. CDR3 amino acids: CSAAGNEQFF. CDR3 in DNA: TGCAGTGCTGCAGGGAATGAGCAGTTCTTC.

The rearrangement links TRBV7-2 to TRBJ2-1; a possible D gene is TRBD2 (6 bases). Germline V gene data show CDR1 as SGHTA and CDR2 as FQGNSA. The length of the CDR3 is 14 residues. The V end was cut by 4 bases, the J end by 15 bases, with 22 bases between. CDR3: CASSSTPPGGFWFF. CDR3 sequence (DNA): TGTGCCAGCAGCTCGACCCCCCCCGGGGGATTCTGGTTCTTC.

The chain is built from TRBV11-1 and TRBJ2-5; 8 nucleotides align to TRBD2. The CDR3 extends over 13 amino acids. Losses at the gene ends were 5 bases for V and 4 bases for J; bases not matched to a gene: 3. CDR1 is SGHAT and CDR2 is FQDESV in the germline V gene (reference sequence). DNA of the CDR3: TGTGCCAGCAGCCGGGGGGGTGGAGAGACCCAGTACTTC. Translated, it gives CASSRGGGETQYF.

The sample holds a few counts of this clone. The V call is TRBV5-3, the J call TRBJ2-1; 9 positions match TRBD2. TRBV5-3 is placed among ORFs of uncertain function. The CDR3 is made up of 16 amino acids. After removal of 2 bases from V and 11 bases from J, the junction contained 14 bases not matched to a gene. The CDR3 DNA sequence: TGTGCCAGAAGCTTAGGGACTAGCCCCTTACCGGATAAGCAGTTCTTC. Its translation is CARSLGTSPLPDKQFF.

The V and J genes are TRBV21-1 and TRBJ2-5; TRBD2 is the table's D call, not checked against the DNA. TRBV21-1 is a pseudogene. The CDR3 has 17 amino acids. The CDR3 DNA reads as TGTGCCAGCAGCAAATATCGGACTACCCGAAAGCAAGAGACCCAGTACTTC. Amino acid sequence: CASSKYRTTRKQETQYF.

This clone was seen more than once but under ten times. A junction end diverges from the germline sequence, so it may reflect a read error. The chain has TRBV2 and TRBJ2-7; no firm D call. CDR3 size: 13 residues. Looked up from germline, CDR1 is SNHLY and CDR2 is FYNNEI. CDR3 nucleotide sequence: TGTGCCAGCAGTCCCGAAACAGATTATCGTATGGACTTC. Protein: CASSPETDYRMDF.

Only a few counts were recorded for this clone. The chain uses TRBV21-1 and TRBJ1-2. TRBV21-1 is a recognized pseudogene. This CDR3 is built from 16 residues. CDR3 nucleotides: TGTGCCAGCAGCAAGGAGGGTACCGACACCGAGAGGGGCTACACCTTC. Translation: CASSKEGTDTERGYTF.

The rearrangement links TRBV7-9 to TRBJ1-1, with unresolved D. V lost 1 base, J lost 3 bases, and 0 bases lay in between. The CDR3 totals 11 residues. Germline CDR1 reads SEHNR; CDR2 reads FQNEAQ (reference sequence). The CDR3 spells CASSLDTEAFF. CDR3 DNA: TGTGCCAGCAGCTTAGACACTGAAGCTTTCTTT.

This clone occurred a few times. The chain links TRBV4-3 to TRBJ2-3; D is ambiguous. The CDR3 sequence is 13 residues long. Germline-derived CDR1 and CDR2 are LGHNA and YSLEER. Trimming took 3 bases from V and 4 from J, leaving 8 bases between them. This CDR3 reads CASSHSSPDTQYF. The CDR3 DNA reads as TGCGCCAGCAGCCATAGCAGTCCAGATACGCAGTATTTT.

This sequence joins TRBV2 and TRBJ1-6, with D maybe TRBD1 (6 bases). Trimming shortened V by 3 bases and J by 4 bases, and 10 bases separated the two germline ends. There are 15 residues in the CDR3. CDR1 is SNHLY, CDR2 FYNNEI, per germline. CDR3 in amino acids: CASSDRGPYNSPLHF. The CDR3 DNA reads TGTGCCAGCAGTGATCGGGGGCCTTATAATTCACCCCTCCACTTT.

This clone was recorded a few times. The rearrangement links TRBV6-2 or TRBV6-3 to TRBJ2-7; tentatively, D is TRBD2 (6 bases). The CDR3 contains 14 residues. V gave up 5 bases and J gave up 0 bases, with 11 bases separating them. CDR1 MNHEY and CDR2 SVGEGT come from the germline V gene. The CDR3 DNA is TGTGCCAGCAGTACGCGGGACCACTCCTACGAGCAGTACTTC. As protein: CASSTRDHSYEQYF.

The V gene is TRBV2, the J gene TRBJ2-2, with D unresolved. V lost 2 bases and J lost 1, with 5 bases in between. Germline CDR1 and CDR2: SNHLY and FYNNEI. The CDR3 totals 14 residues. In nucleotides, the CDR3 is TGTGCCAGCAGTGAAACCAGGAACACCGGGGAGCTGTTTTTT. Amino acid sequence: CASSETRNTGELFF. The whole variable domain, filled in from reference TRBV2 and TRBJ2-2, reads EPEVTQTPSHQVTQMGQEVILRCVPISNHLYFYWYRQILGQKVEFLVSFYNNEISEKSEIFDDQFSVERPDGSNFTLKIRSTKLEDSAMYFCASSETRNTGELFFGEGSRLTVL.

This clone was picked up a small number of times. The CDR3 protein is CASSSALGGYTF. CDR3 DNA: TGTGCCAGCAGTTCCGCTTTGGGTGGCTACACCTTC. The V gene is TRBV27, the J gene TRBJ1-2; D not resolved. The germline V gene has CDR1 MNHEY and CDR2 SMNVEV (reference sequence). The CDR3 is made up of 12 amino acids. The germline V and J ends were trimmed by 4 bases and 7 bases, with 10 bases remaining between them.

This chain connects TRBV4-1 to TRBJ2-3, with 10 positions matching TRBD2. With 4 bases clipped from V and 0 bases from J, the junction kept 22 bases outside the gene matches. The germline V gene encodes CDR1 MGHRA and CDR2 YSYEKL. The length of the CDR3 is 22 residues. The CDR3 coding sequence is TGCGCCAGCAGCCTTTCAAAGATATCTTCGCGGCTAGCGGGAGATAGCACAGATACGCAGTATTTT. Translation: CASSLSKISSRLAGDSTDTQYF.

J is TRBJ1-1 and V is TRBV9; possibly TRBD1 for D (5 bases). Germline assignment: CDR1 SGDLS and CDR2 YYNGEE. The CDR3 runs to 14 residues. The V and J ends lost 1 base and 4 bases respectively, with 11 bases between them. The CDR3 protein is CASSVMGVGTEAFF. CDR3 nucleotide sequence: TGTGCCAGCAGCGTAATGGGGGTAGGCACTGAAGCTTTCTTT.